These T cell receptor beta chains were read from a single sample in a study of T cell responses to AZD1222 COVID-19 vaccine. Libraries were prepared by immunoSEQ multiplex PCR; TCRdb keeps only in-frame clonotypes and omits some of them. This table holds more than 70,000 clones, just over 90% found once. The sequencing used peripheral blood, collected 28 days after the second AZD1222 dose. The receptors come from an adult who received the AZD1222 COVID-19 vaccine. The CDR3 runs from the conserved cysteine through the conserved F or W. The order of the fields is clone size, D gene, V gene, J gene, CDR3 DNA, CDR3 protein. The D gene is left open where the match is weak. Size values are once, few and many counts, or a class for expanded clones, and some rows have none.

size: NA
D: TRBD1
V: TRBV5-6
J: TRBJ2-3
DNA: TGTGCCAGCAGCTCCGCAGGGGGCGGGGATACGCAGTATTTT
CDR3: CASSSAGGGDTQYF

size: NA
D: NA
V: TRBV7-9
J: TRBJ2-7
DNA: TGTGCCAGCAGCCCTACCGGGGCCCCAGTCTACGAGCAGTACTTC
CDR3: CASSPTGAPVYEQYF

size: NA
D: TRBD1
V: TRBV29-1
J: TRBJ1-1
DNA: TGCAGCGCTCCTCGGACAGGGGAAACTGAAGCTTTCTTT
CDR3: CSAPRTGETEAFF

size: NA
D: NA
V: TRBV11-3
J: TRBJ2-3
DNA: TGTGCCAGCAGCCCCCGAGATACGCAGTATTTT
CDR3: CASSPRDTQYF

size: NA
D: TRBD2
V: TRBV2
J: TRBJ2-7
DNA: TGTGCCAGCAGTGTAAAGGCTAGCGGGGGGGCATCCTACGAGCAGTACTTC
CDR3: CASSVKASGGASYEQYF

size: few
D: TRBD2
V: TRBV7-8
J: TRBJ2-1
DNA: TGTGCCAGCAGCTTAATCCCTAGCGGGGTCGGTGAGCAGTTCTTC
CDR3: CASSLIPSGVGEQFF

size: NA
D: NA
V: TRBV7-9
J: TRBJ1-1
DNA: TGTGCCAGCAGCTTATTCGAGGGGAACACTGAAGCTTTCTTT
CDR3: CASSLFEGNTEAFF

size: NA
D: NA
V: TRBV5-6
J: TRBJ1-2
DNA: TGTGCCAGCAGCTTATGGGACGATCGCTACACCTTC
CDR3: CASSLWDDRYTF

size: NA
D: NA
V: TRBV11-1
J: TRBJ2-3
DNA: TGTGCCAGCAGCCTGGGGGGGGGCTTCACAGATACGCAGTATTTT
CDR3: CASSLGGGFTDTQYF

size: NA
D: NA
V: TRBV19
J: TRBJ2-3
DNA: TGTGCCAGTAGTATTCCCCCCTCCGGAACAGATACGCAGTATTTT
CDR3: CASSIPPSGTDTQYF

size: NA
D: TRBD2
V: TRBV2
J: TRBJ2-3
DNA: TGTGCCAGAACGAAGGGACTAGCGGGGGCCACAGATACGCAGTATTTT
CDR3: CARTKGLAGATDTQYF

size: NA
D: NA
V: TRBV25-1
J: TRBJ2-5
DNA: TGTGCCAGCAGTAAGCCAACAGGGTTCACAGAGACCCAGTACTTC
CDR3: CASSKPTGFTETQYF

size: NA
D: TRBD1
V: TRBV5-6
J: TRBJ2-7
DNA: TGTGCCAGCACCCGAACCGACAGGGACGAGCAGTACTTC
CDR3: CASTRTDRDEQYF

size: NA
D: NA
V: TRBV27
J: TRBJ1-2
DNA: TGTGCCAGCAGTTACCGCGCCGGGTCTAACTATGGCTACACCTTC
CDR3: CASSYRAGSNYGYTF

size: NA
D: NA
V: TRBV12-3/TRBV12-4
J: TRBJ1-5
DNA: TGTGCCAGCAGGAGTCCCAATCAGCCCCAGCATTTT
CDR3: CASRSPNQPQHF

size: NA
D: NA
V: TRBV9
J: TRBJ1-4
DNA: TGTGCCAGCAGCCCCGGGTATGAAAAACTGTTTTTT
CDR3: CASSPGYEKLFF

size: NA
D: TRBD1
V: TRBV6-5
J: TRBJ1-1
DNA: TGTGCCAGCAGTTACCCCCGGGACAGGGCAAACACTGAAGCTTTCTTT
CDR3: CASSYPRDRANTEAFF

size: NA
D: NA
V: TRBV4-1
J: TRBJ2-1
DNA: TGCGCCAGCAGCCGAGACAGGAAGCAGTTCTTC
CDR3: CASSRDRKQFF

size: NA
D: NA
V: TRBV27
J: TRBJ2-1
DNA: TGTGCCAGCAGTTTATATAGACTGATTCAGCAGTTCTTC
CDR3: CASSLYRLIQQFF

size: once
D: TRBD1
V: TRBV29-1
J: TRBJ1-1
DNA: TGCAGCGGGGGACAGATGAACACTGAAGCTTTCTTT
CDR3: CSGGQMNTEAFF

size: NA
D: NA
V: TRBV7-2
J: TRBJ1-3
DNA: TGTGCCAGCAGCTTAGCTCAGAGATCGGGGGTTGACACCATATATTTT
CDR3: CASSLAQRSGVDTIYF

size: few
D: NA
V: TRBV11-3
J: TRBJ1-1
DNA: TGTGCCAGCAGCTCCACCGCCCAGGGAAGGGTTAAAGCTTTCTTT
CDR3: CASSSTAQGRVKAFF

size: NA
D: TRBD1
V: TRBV11-3
J: TRBJ2-3
DNA: TGTGCCAGCAGAAGGGACAGGAACACAGATACGCAGTATTTT
CDR3: CASRRDRNTDTQYF

size: NA
D: TRBD1
V: TRBV12-3/TRBV12-4
J: TRBJ2-1
DNA: TGTGCCAGCAGTCAGGACAGGGGCGATGAGCAGTTCTTC
CDR3: CASSQDRGDEQFF

size: NA
D: TRBD1
V: TRBV5-1
J: TRBJ2-7
DNA: TGCGCCAGCAGCTTACCGGGACAGGGCTCCTACGAGCAGTACTTC
CDR3: CASSLPGQGSYEQYF

size: NA
D: NA
V: TRBV12-3/TRBV12-4
J: TRBJ1-2
DNA: TGTGCCAGCAGGCCCGACATTCGTGGCGGCTACACCTTC
CDR3: CASRPDIRGGYTF

size: NA
D: NA
V: TRBV4-1
J: TRBJ2-5
DNA: TGCGCCAGCAGCCAAGAGGAACCTAAAGAGACCCAGTACTTC
CDR3: CASSQEEPKETQYF

size: NA
D: TRBD1
V: TRBV6-1
J: TRBJ2-4
DNA: TGTGCCAGCAGTGAAAACAGGGGTGGCATTCAGTACTTC
CDR3: CASSENRGGIQYF

size: NA
D: TRBD2
V: TRBV10-3
J: TRBJ2-2
DNA: TGTGCCAGCGGGACTAGCGGAAACACCGGGGAGCTGTTTTTT
CDR3: CASGTSGNTGELFF